A selection of T cell receptor beta chains follows, all from one sample in a study of T-cell reconstitution after alpha-beta-depleted transplantation in children. TCRdb passed the PCR reads through MiXCR, listing each CDR3 protein once. Of roughly 500,000 distinct CDR3 sequences listed, around 18% are singletons. Here the sequenced sample was PBMCs from the stem cell graft donor, taken from the stem cell graft. The receptors here all came from a human donor who donated a stem cell graft to a child with acute lymphoblastic leukemia. CDR3s include the opening cysteine and the closing phenylalanine or tryptophan. D genes are given only for firm matches. Not every row has a clone size; where given, it reads once, few, many or a size class.

d_gene	abundance	v_gene	j_gene	CDR3aa	CDR3nt
TRBD2	few	TRBV5-1	TRBJ2-2	CASALTSITGELFF	TGCGCCAGCGCCCTGACTAGCATCACCGGGGAGCTGTTTTTT
.	few	TRBV6-1	TRBJ2-5	CASAEDQASGETQYF	TGTGCCAGCGCAGAGGATCAGGCGTCCGGGGAGACCCAGTACTTC
TRBD1	few	TRBV12-3/TRBV12-4	TRBJ1-1	CASSTDRLNTEAFF	TGTGCCAGCAGTACGGACAGGCTGAACACTGAAGCTTTCTTT
TRBD1	.	TRBV5-1	TRBJ1-2	CASRLSGQGGYTF	TGCGCCAGCAGGCTCTCGGGACAGGGCGGCTACACCTTC
TRBD1	few	TRBV6-1	TRBJ1-4	CASRSDRGPNEKLFF	TGTGCCAGCAGGAGCGACAGGGGGCCCAATGAAAAACTGTTTTTT
TRBD1	.	TRBV12-3/TRBV12-4	TRBJ1-2	CASRSPAEGADGYTF	TGTGCCAGCAGGTCGCCCGCGGAGGGGGCCGATGGCTACACCTTC
TRBD1	few	TRBV10-3	TRBJ2-2	CATETGNGAGELFF	TGTGCCACCGAGACAGGGAATGGAGCCGGGGAGCTGTTTTTT
TRBD1	few	TRBV29-1	TRBJ2-2	CSARTQDRITTGELFF	TGCAGCGCCCGAACGCAGGACAGGATTACTACCGGGGAGCTGTTTTTT
TRBD1	.	TRBV7-2	TRBJ2-7	CASSFQSTGGFRGEQYF	TGTGCCAGCAGCTTCCAATCGACAGGGGGCTTCCGGGGCGAGCAGTACTTC
TRBD2	few	TRBV4-1	TRBJ2-7	CASSKIAGELSYEQYF	TGCGCCAGCAGCAAAATAGCGGGAGAACTCTCCTACGAGCAGTACTTC
.	.	TRBV5-6	TRBJ1-3	CASSLLDGWGSGNTIYF	TGTGCCAGCAGCTTGCTGGACGGATGGGGCTCTGGAAACACCATATATTTT
TRBD2	few	TRBV7-8	TRBJ2-1	CASSLQAGGKGSYNEQFF	TGTGCCAGCAGCCTACAAGCGGGAGGGAAGGGATCCTACAATGAGCAGTTCTTC
TRBD2	.	TRBV7-3	TRBJ2-3	CASSLTPGLAGPSRGDTQYF	TGTGCCAGCAGCTTAACCCCGGGACTAGCGGGACCTTCACGGGGTGATACGCAGTATTTT
.	.	TRBV7-9	TRBJ2-1	CASSLWLLGGNEQFF	TGTGCCAGCAGCTTATGGTTACTGGGCGGTAATGAGCAGTTCTTC
.	few	TRBV5-6	TRBJ1-1	CASSYPNTEAFF	TGTGCCAGCAGCTATCCGAACACTGAAGCTTTCTTT
.	few	TRBV7-9	TRBJ2-7	CASSLEPVYEQYF	TGTGCCAGCAGCTTAGAACCGGTATACGAGCAGTACTTC
TRBD1	few	TRBV29-1	TRBJ2-7	CSVGQGAYEQYF	TGCAGCGTCGGTCAGGGGGCGTACGAGCAGTACTTC
.	.	TRBV29-1	TRBJ1-1	CSVESGMRGTEAFF	TGCAGCGTTGAATCAGGGATGCGAGGCACTGAAGCTTTCTTT
.	few	TRBV3-1	TRBJ2-5	CASSQDDGRLQETQYF	TGTGCCAGCAGCCAAGATGATGGGAGGCTACAAGAGACCCAGTACTTC
.	.	TRBV30	TRBJ1-2	CAWSVPIIKGGGYTF	TGTGCCTGGAGTGTACCGATCATCAAGGGAGGGGGCTACACCTTC
TRBD2	.	TRBV15	TRBJ2-5	CATSTSGRVGSETQYF	TGTGCCACCAGCACTAGCGGGAGAGTGGGGTCGGAGACCCAGTACTTC
TRBD1	.	TRBV27	TRBJ1-6	CASTVSPGTGTYASPLHF	TGTGCCAGCACCGTTAGTCCCGGGACAGGGACGTACGCTTCACCCCTCCACTTT
TRBD2	few	TRBV9	TRBJ2-3	CASTSAGERTDTQYF	TGTGCCAGCACCTCCGCGGGGGAGAGGACAGATACGCAGTATTTT
TRBD2	.	TRBV5-1	TRBJ2-1	CASSPRTSGRYYNEQFF	TGCGCCAGCAGCCCCCGGACTAGCGGGAGATACTACAATGAGCAGTTCTTC
TRBD1	few	TRBV20-1	TRBJ2-7	CSARPLTGAAYEQYF	TGCAGTGCTAGACCGTTGACAGGGGCGGCCTACGAGCAGTACTTC
TRBD2	.	TRBV4-1	TRBJ2-3	CASSNKAGGLDTQYF	TGCGCCAGCAGCAATAAAGCGGGAGGGCTCGATACGCAGTATTTT
TRBD2	few	TRBV6-2/TRBV6-3	TRBJ2-1	CASSSLTSGTYNEQFF	TGTGCCAGCAGTTCGCTGACTAGCGGGACATACAATGAGCAGTTCTTC